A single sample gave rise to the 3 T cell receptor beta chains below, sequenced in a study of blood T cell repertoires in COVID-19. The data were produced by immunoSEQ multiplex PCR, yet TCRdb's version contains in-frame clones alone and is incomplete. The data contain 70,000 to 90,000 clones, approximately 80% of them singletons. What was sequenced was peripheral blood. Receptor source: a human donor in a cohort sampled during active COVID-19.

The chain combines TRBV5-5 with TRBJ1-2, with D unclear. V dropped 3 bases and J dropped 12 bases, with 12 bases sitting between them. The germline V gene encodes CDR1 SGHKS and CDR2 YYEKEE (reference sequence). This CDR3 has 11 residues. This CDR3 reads CASSSNFEDTF. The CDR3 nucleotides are TGTGCCAGCAGCTCGAACTTTGAGGACACCTTC.

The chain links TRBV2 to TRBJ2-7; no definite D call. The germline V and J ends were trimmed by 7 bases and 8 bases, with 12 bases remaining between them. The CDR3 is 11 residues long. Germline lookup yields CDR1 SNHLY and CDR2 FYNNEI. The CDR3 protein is CASNPGPKQYF. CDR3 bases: TGTGCCAGCAACCCCGGTCCCAAGCAGTACTTC.

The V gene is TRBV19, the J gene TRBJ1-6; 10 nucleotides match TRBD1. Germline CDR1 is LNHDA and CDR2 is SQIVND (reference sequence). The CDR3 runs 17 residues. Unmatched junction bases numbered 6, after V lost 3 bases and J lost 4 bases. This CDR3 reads CASSIGTGDRYNSPLHF. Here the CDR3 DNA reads TGTGCCAGTAGTATCGGGACAGGGGATCGATATAATTCACCCCTCCACTTT.